The rows below give T cell receptor beta chains drawn from one sample of a study of control samples from healthy donors and cancer patients. Sequenced by immunoSEQ multiplex PCR; TCRdb stores in-frame clones only, minus some. The sample consists of some 51,000 clones, around 96% of them appearing once. What was sequenced was blood. All receptors come from a woman between 18 and 29 years old in good health. Each CDR3 is given with its conserved first and last residue. D genes are given only for firm matches.

>TRBV15|TRBJ1-4|NA
TGTGCCACCAGCATCCTGGGGGGTAATGAAAAACTGTTTTTT
CATSILGGNEKLFF
>TRBV28|TRBJ1-2|TRBD1
TGTGCCAGCAGTGGAACGACAGGGCAAAACTATGGCTACACCTTC
CASSGTTGQNYGYTF
>TRBV12-3/TRBV12-4|TRBJ1-2|NA
TGTGCCAGCAGTTTTTACAGACACTACACCTTC
CASSFYRHYTF
>TRBV28|TRBJ1-6|NA
TGTGCCAGCACCTTCGGACTTCTTAATTCACCCCTCCACTTT
CASTFGLLNSPLHF
>TRBV15|TRBJ1-2|NA
TGTGCCACCAGCAGAGATAAGGGTGGCAGTGGGGGCCGTAACTATGGCTACACCTTC
CATSRDKGGSGGRNYGYTF
>TRBV5-5|TRBJ1-4|TRBD1
TGTGCCAGCAGCCCCCGGGGGGCGGGACAGGGCCAACTAACTAATGAAAAACTGTTTTTT
CASSPRGAGQGQLTNEKLFF
>TRBV4-2|TRBJ2-5|TRBD2
TGTGCCAGCAGCCAGTCACTAGCGGGGGTGATAGAGACCCAGTACTTC
CASSQSLAGVIETQYF
>TRBV18|TRBJ1-1|NA
TGTGCCAGCTCACTTCAGAAAGGGAACACTGAAGCTTTCTTT
CASSLQKGNTEAFF
>TRBV6-2/TRBV6-3|TRBJ1-6|NA
TGTGCCAGCAGTTACGGTCGGCAGGGAAACTCACCCCTCCACTTT
CASSYGRQGNSPLHF
>TRBV5-1|TRBJ2-3|NA
TGCGCCAGCAGCCCCCCCACAGATACGCAGTATTTT
CASSPPTDTQYF
>TRBV6-1|TRBJ2-3|TRBD2
TGTGCCAGCAGTGAATCCGGGTGGGGGGGTAGCACAGATACGCAGTATTTT
CASSESGWGGSTDTQYF
>TRBV19|TRBJ2-7|NA
TGTGCCAGTAGTATATCCGGGACGGGAAGGTACTTC
CASSISGTGRYF
>TRBV6-4|TRBJ1-1|NA
TGTGCCAGCAGTCGGGGGTCTAACACTGAAGCTTTCTTT
CASSRGSNTEAFF
>TRBV29-1|TRBJ1-1|NA
TGCAGCGTTGAAATAGATAGAGGGCGGTTTACTGAAGCTTTCTTT
CSVEIDRGRFTEAFF
>TRBV28|TRBJ1-2|TRBD1
TGTGCCAGCAGTTTACCCGTAACAGGGGGCTATGGCTACACCTTC
CASSLPVTGGYGYTF
>TRBV9|TRBJ1-4|NA
TGTGCCAGCAGCCCTGGAGCAACTAATGAAAAACTGTTTTTT
CASSPGATNEKLFF
>TRBV14|TRBJ1-6|NA
TGTGCCAGCAGCCAAGGGCAGCAAAATTCACCCCTCCACTTT
CASSQGQQNSPLHF
>TRBV6-5|TRBJ2-3|NA
TGTGCCAGCAGTTGGGTAACAGATACGCAGTATTTT
CASSWVTDTQYF
>TRBV11-3|TRBJ2-1|NA
TGTGCCAGCAGCCCAGTATCGGGGCCGATCTATGAGCAGTTCTTC
CASSPVSGPIYEQFF
>TRBV12-3/TRBV12-4|TRBJ1-3|TRBD1
TGTGCCAGCAGTTTGGGACAGACCAACACCATATATTTT
CASSLGQTNTIYF